Described below is a single T cell receptor beta chain sequence and its context. Trimming removed 6 bases from V and 7 bases from J; junction bases left unmatched: 9. Germline CDR1 MNHEY, CDR2 SVGAGI. The CDR3 is 15 amino acids. Original processing methods: Amplification from reference gene primers served as the basis for estimated nucleated cell counts. Libraries were prepared by immunoSEQ multiplex PCR; TCRdb keeps only in-frame clonotypes and omits some of them. Clone size and the V and J calls come from that table; the DNA yielded D and trimming. The sample shows 200,000 to 300,000 clones, approximately 90% of them seen only once. The data originate from a study of blood T cell repertoires in COVID-19. Looking at the study overall: PBMCs, B-cell-depleted T cells, or T cells provided the cDNA or gDNA that made up the material.

Participant ages covered about 18 to 100 years across 25 or so US areas. Grouping used clinical history reported by participants in a survey and questionnaire. The chain employs TRBV6-5 and TRBJ1-5, with TRBD1 identical over 10 bases. The sample comprised PBMCs or T cells enriched from blood (not recorded which). The receptor's source is a woman between 35 and 50 years old with acute COVID-19. CDR3 in amino acids: CASRMTGGSQQPQHF. CDR3 DNA: TGTGCCAGCAGAATGACAGGGGGCTCTCAGCAGCCCCAGCATTTT.